A selection of T cell receptor beta chains follows, all from one sample in a study of blood T cells in healthy people across ages. TCRdb passed the 5' RACE reads through MiXCR, listing each CDR3 protein once. The sample comprises over 1,200,000 distinct CDR3 sequences, roughly 60% of which are singletons, and about 6.3% rests with the top ten. The sequencing sample was made of blood. These receptors originate from a man younger than 30 in good health. The CDR3 runs from the conserved cysteine through the conserved F or W. A D gene is named only where the DNA matches it firmly. Clone size is shown for a subset of rows, as once, few, many or a class of expanded clone.

>TRBJ1-3|.|.|TRBV12-3/TRBV12-4
CASRPTGPRAGNTIYF
TGTGCCAGCAGACCGACCGGGCCCCGCGCGGGAAACACCATATATTTT
>TRBJ2-3|once|.|TRBV20-1
CSADRLGESTDTQYF
TGCAGTGCCGACCGCTTGGGAGAGTCCACAGATACGCAGTATTTT
>TRBJ2-3|.|.|TRBV7-2
CASSSGRTDTQYF
TGTGCCAGCAGCTCAGGGCGGACAGATACGCAGTATTTT
>TRBJ2-3|.|.|TRBV12-3/TRBV12-4
CASSRLWADTKYF
TGTGCCAGCAGCCGTCTTTGGGCAGATACGAAGTATTTT
>TRBJ1-1|.|.|TRBV4-1
CASSHPSNTEAFF
TGCGCCAGCAGCCACCCCTCTAACACTGAAGCTTTCTTT
>TRBJ2-1|.|.|TRBV24-1
CATSDVTQSSYNEQFF
TGTGCCACCAGTGATGTCACCCAGAGCTCCTACAATGAGCAGTTCTTC
>TRBJ1-2|.|TRBD1|TRBV29-1
CSVEDWQGGSYGYTF
TGCAGCGTTGAAGATTGGCAGGGGGGAAGCTATGGCTACACCTTC
>TRBJ1-2|few|.|TRBV3-1
CASSQRGPYGYTF
TGTGCCAGCAGCCAGCGGGGGCCCTATGGCTACACCTTC
>TRBJ2-5|few|.|TRBV28
CASSSSVGQIGETQYF
TGTGCCAGCAGTTCGTCTGTAGGGCAGATCGGAGAGACCCAGTACTTC
>TRBJ2-7|.|.|TRBV5-6
CASSLIVGGLGSYEQYF
TGTGCCAGCAGCTTGATTGTCGGGGGGCTAGGCTCCTACGAGCAGTACTTC
>TRBJ2-3|.|.|TRBV6-5
CASSYEWAVTDTQYF
TGTGCCAGCAGTTACGAATGGGCAGTCACAGATACGCAGTATTTT
>TRBJ2-1|.|TRBD2|TRBV4-3
CASSLGLARGQETQFF
TGCGCCAGCAGCCTCGGACTAGCGAGGGGGCAAGAGACCCAGTTCTTC
>TRBJ1-1|.|TRBD1|TRBV12-5
CASGLDLGQGARNTEAFF
TGTGCTAGTGGTTTGGACCTTGGACAGGGGGCAAGGAACACTGAAGCTTTCTTT
>TRBJ1-4|once|TRBD1|TRBV6-1
CASRHRDRGPANEKLFF
TGTGCCAGCAGACACCGGGACAGGGGGCCGGCTAATGAAAAACTGTTTTTT
>TRBJ2-5|.|.|TRBV6-5
CASSRTSLETQYF
TGTGCCAGCAGTCGTACTAGTTTGGAGACCCAGTACTTC
>TRBJ1-2|few|.|TRBV20-1
CSARDFGGAGYGYTF
TGCAGTGCTAGAGATTTCGGGGGCGCGGGCTATGGCTACACCTTC
>TRBJ2-7|.|.|TRBV25-1
CASRAGALEQYF
TGTGCCAGCAGGGCAGGGGCCCTCGAGCAGTACTTC
>TRBJ2-7|.|TRBD1|TRBV4-1
CASSQPRDRAYEQYF
TGCGCCAGCAGCCAGCCTCGGGACAGGGCCTACGAGCAGTACTTC
>TRBJ2-3|.|TRBD2|TRBV6-6
CASRDRTSWKADTQYF
TGTGCCAGCAGGGATCGGACTAGCTGGAAGGCGGATACGCAGTATTTT
>TRBJ2-1|.|.|TRBV12-1
CASSFAGGAWYEQFF
.
>TRBJ2-3|.|TRBD2|TRBV5-1
CASSSLPSGGADTQYF
TGCGCCAGCAGCTCCCTACCTAGCGGGGGGGCGGATACGCAGTATTTT
>TRBJ2-1|.|TRBD2|TRBV11-2
CASSFLAGTSGDEQFF
TGTGCCAGCAGCTTCCTGGCCGGGACTAGCGGGGATGAGCAGTTCTTC
>TRBJ2-7|.|TRBD2|TRBV6-1
CASNELAGGPDSYEQYF
TGTGCCAGCAACGAACTAGCGGGAGGGCCGGACTCCTACGAGCAGTACTTC
>TRBJ2-3|.|.|TRBV20-1
CSALVADTQYF
TGCAGTGCTTTGGTGGCAGATACGCAGTATTTT
>TRBJ1-1|.|.|TRBV9
CASSVDQGVNTEAFF
TGTGCCAGCAGCGTAGATCAAGGTGTGAACACTGAAGCTTTCTTT
>TRBJ2-3|many|.|TRBV12-5
CASGLSRDTASTDTQYF
TGTGCTAGTGGTTTGAGCAGGGATACTGCTAGCACAGATACGCAGTATTTT
>TRBJ1-2|.|.|TRBV5-1
CASSLVPGKDYGYTF
TGCGCCAGCAGCTTGGTTCCGGGGAAAGACTATGGCTACACCTTC
>TRBJ1-4|.|.|TRBV10-2
CASSAPGKNEKLFF
TGCGCCAGCAGTGCTCCAGGAAAGAATGAAAAACTGTTTTTT
>TRBJ2-1|once|.|TRBV5-6
CASSVADINEQFF
TGTGCCAGCAGCGTCGCGGACATCAATGAGCAGTTCTTC
>TRBJ1-1|.|.|TRBV7-2
CASSPVGGTNTEAFF
TGTGCCAGCAGCCCCGTGGGAGGGACTAACACTGAAGCTTTCTTT
>TRBJ2-7|few|TRBD2|TRBV7-9
CASSPIQGQRAGGYEQYF
TGTGCCAGCAGCCCGATCCAGGGACAGCGAGCGGGAGGGTACGAGCAGTACTTC
>TRBJ1-6|.|.|TRBV21-1
CASSKEGAFCNSPLHF
TGTGCCAGCAGCAAAGAAGGGGCGTTTTGCAATTCACCCCTCCACTTT
>TRBJ1-4|.|.|TRBV27
CASKRGNEKLFF
TGTGCCAGCAAGCGGGGGAATGAAAAACTGTTTTTT
>TRBJ1-2|.|.|TRBV29-1
CSVAPRGGFNYGYTF
TGCAGCGTTGCCCCTCGTGGGGGATTTAACTATGGCTACACCTTC
>TRBJ2-1|few|TRBD2|TRBV12-5
CASGLSLSGRAHEQFF
TGTGCTAGTGGTCTCTCTCTCAGCGGGAGGGCCCATGAGCAGTTCTTC
>TRBJ1-2|.|TRBD1|TRBV29-1
CSAERGHGYTF
TGCAGCGCCGAAAGGGGGCATGGCTACACCTTC
>TRBJ2-1|.|.|TRBV9
CASSVAQGPGVEQFF
TGTGCCAGCAGCGTAGCGCAGGGACCGGGGGTTGAGCAGTTCTTC
>TRBJ2-2|.|.|TRBV29-1
CSVEVGGATGELFF
TGCAGCGTTGAGGTTGGCGGGGCCACCGGGGAGCTGTTTTTT
>TRBJ2-7|once|.|TRBV6-2/TRBV6-3
CASSYYPTEQYF
TGTGCCAGCAGTTACTACCCCACCGAGCAGTACTTC
>TRBJ2-7|few|.|TRBV4-1
CASSPIKADEQYF
TGCGCCAGCAGCCCGATCAAAGCGGACGAGCAGTACTTC
>TRBJ1-2|.|.|TRBV30
CAWGDGLINGYTF
TGTGCCTGGGGGGACGGTCTTATTAATGGCTACACCTTC
>TRBJ1-1|.|TRBD1|TRBV20-1
CSAKRTGQPLNTEAFF
TGCAGTGCTAAACGGACAGGACAACCTCTGAACACTGAAGCTTTCTTT
>TRBJ2-1|once|TRBD2|TRBV7-9
CASSPLGGENEQFF
TGTGCCAGCAGTCCTCTTGGGGGGGAGAATGAGCAGTTCTTC
>TRBJ2-3|.|.|TRBV6-6
CASSYEPHTGSTDTQYF
TGTGCCAGCAGTTATGAGCCGCACACAGGAAGCACAGATACGCAGTATTTT
>TRBJ2-1|.|TRBD2|TRBV25-1
CASTPSGRANEQFF
TGTGCCAGCACACCTAGCGGGAGGGCGAATGAGCAGTTCTTC
>TRBJ2-5|.|TRBD2|TRBV2
CASIGGRQETQYF
TGTGCCAGCATAGGCGGGAGACAAGAGACCCAGTACTTC
>TRBJ1-2|.|TRBD1|TRBV7-9
CASSLQGAIYGYTF
TGTGCCAGCAGCTTACAGGGGGCGATCTATGGCTACACCTTC
>TRBJ2-6|.|.|TRBV27
CASSSMGGANVLTF
TGTGCCAGCAGTTCCATGGGAGGGGCCAACGTCCTGACTTTC
>TRBJ2-7|.|TRBD1|TRBV12-3/TRBV12-4
CASSSWDRDGYEQYF
TGTGCCAGCAGTAGCTGGGACAGGGATGGTTACGAGCAGTACTTC
>TRBJ2-1|.|.|TRBV6-2/TRBV6-3
CASSQGGGYYNEQFF
TGTGCCAGCAGTCAAGGGGGGGGATACTACAATGAGCAGTTCTTC
>TRBJ2-7|.|.|TRBV15
CATSPPQTGRYEQYF
TGTGCCACCAGCCCTCCCCAGACAGGGAGGTACGAGCAGTACTTC
>TRBJ2-1|.|.|TRBV9
CASSVVGGQGYNEQFF
TGTGCCAGCAGCGTAGTAGGAGGCCAAGGCTACAATGAGCAGTTCTTC
>TRBJ2-1|once|.|TRBV29-1
CSPVLRGVTGISSNEQFF
TGCAGCCCGGTCTTGAGGGGGGTGACAGGGATCTCTTCCAATGAGCAGTTCTTC
>TRBJ2-5|once|TRBD1|TRBV10-3
CAISRTGGEAQYF
TGTGCCATCAGCCGGACAGGCGGCGAGGCCCAGTACTTC
>TRBJ2-5|.|.|TRBV9
CASSVSGYRETQYF
TGTGCCAGCAGCGTTTCGGGCTACCGGGAGACCCAGTACTTC
>TRBJ2-7|few|TRBD1|TRBV12-3/TRBV12-4
CASSLTGPEQYF
TGTGCCAGCTCCTTGACAGGGCCCGAGCAGTACTTC
>TRBJ2-1|once|TRBD2|TRBV6-6
CASSYARLAGGLEQFF
TGTGCCAGCAGTTACGCCAGACTAGCGGGAGGGCTTGAGCAGTTCTTC